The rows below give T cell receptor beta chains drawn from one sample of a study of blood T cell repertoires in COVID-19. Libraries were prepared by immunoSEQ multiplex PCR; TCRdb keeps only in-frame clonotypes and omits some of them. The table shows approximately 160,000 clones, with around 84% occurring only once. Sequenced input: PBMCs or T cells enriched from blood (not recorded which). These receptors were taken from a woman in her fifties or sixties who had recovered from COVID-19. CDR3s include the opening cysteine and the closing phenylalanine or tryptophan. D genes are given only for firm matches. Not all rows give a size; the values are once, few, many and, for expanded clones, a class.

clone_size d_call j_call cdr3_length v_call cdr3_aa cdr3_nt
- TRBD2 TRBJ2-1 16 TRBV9 CASSVGAGSSYNEQFF TGTGCCAGCAGCGTAGGAGCGGGGAGCTCCTACAATGAGCAGTTCTTC
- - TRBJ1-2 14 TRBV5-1 CASSLAVRGAGYTF TGCGCCAGCAGCTTGGCGGTCAGGGGAGCTGGCTACACCTTC
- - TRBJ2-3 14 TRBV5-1 CASSLGLTSDTQYF TGCGCCAGCAGCTTGGGACTAACCTCAGATACGCAGTATTTT
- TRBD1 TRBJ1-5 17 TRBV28 CASSSPQGATIHQPQHF TGTGCCAGCAGTTCGCCACAGGGGGCAACGATTCATCAGCCCCAGCATTTT
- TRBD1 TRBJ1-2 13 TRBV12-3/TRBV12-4 CASSPGTGNGYTF TGTGCCAGCAGTCCCGGGACAGGGAATGGCTACACCTTC
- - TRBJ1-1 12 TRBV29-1 CSVESKNREAFF TGCAGCGTTGAATCAAAGAACAGGGAAGCTTTCTTT
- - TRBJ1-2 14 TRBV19 CASSITPRHNGYTF TGTGCCAGTAGTATAACCCCGCGACACAATGGCTACACCTTC
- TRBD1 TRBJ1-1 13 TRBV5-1 CASSSTGDTEAFF TGCGCCAGCAGCTCGACAGGGGACACTGAAGCTTTCTTT
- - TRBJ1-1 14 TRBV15 CATSSRRENTEAFF TGTGCCACCAGCTCGAGGCGGGAGAACACTGAAGCTTTCTTT
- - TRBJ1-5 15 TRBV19 CASSIGDTFNQPQHF TGTGCCAGTAGTATAGGGGACACTTTCAATCAGCCCCAGCATTTT
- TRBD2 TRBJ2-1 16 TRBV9 CASSPWTSGDYNEQFF TGTGCCAGCAGCCCTTGGACTAGCGGGGACTACAATGAGCAGTTCTTC
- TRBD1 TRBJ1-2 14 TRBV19 CASKGDRTPYGYTF TGTGCCAGTAAGGGGGACAGGACCCCCTATGGCTACACCTTC
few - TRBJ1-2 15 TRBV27 CASSLERQAHYGYTF TGTGCCAGCAGTTTAGAACGGCAGGCCCATTATGGCTACACCTTC
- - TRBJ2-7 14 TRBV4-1 CASSQTTGAYEQYF TGCGCCAGCAGCCAAACGACAGGAGCCTACGAGCAGTACTTC
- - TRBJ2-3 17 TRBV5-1 CASSPPLAGTSTDTQYF TGCGCCAGCAGCCCACCCTTGGCGGGGACTAGCACAGATACGCAGTATTTT
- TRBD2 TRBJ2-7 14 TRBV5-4 CASSPGTSVYEQYF TGTGCCAGCAGTCCCGGGACTAGCGTCTACGAGCAGTACTTC
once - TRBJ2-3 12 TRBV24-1 CATSSSTDTQYF TGTGCCACCTCCTCTAGCACAGATACGCAGTATTTT
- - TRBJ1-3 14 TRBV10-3 CAISESWGGYTIYF TGTGCCATCAGTGAATCCTGGGGGGGATACACCATATATTTT
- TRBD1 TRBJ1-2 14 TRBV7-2 CASSLEQGGYGYTF TGTGCCAGCAGCTTAGAACAGGGGGGCTATGGCTACACCTTC
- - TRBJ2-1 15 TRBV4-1 CASSQEADRYNEQFF TGCGCCAGCAGCCAGGAAGCGGACAGATACAATGAGCAGTTCTTC
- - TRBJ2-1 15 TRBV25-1 CASSELDALGGEQFF TGTGCCAGCAGTGAATTGGACGCCCTGGGGGGTGAGCAGTTCTTC
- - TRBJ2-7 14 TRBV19 CASKEKSESYEQYF TGTGCCAGTAAAGAGAAAAGTGAGTCCTACGAGCAGTACTTC
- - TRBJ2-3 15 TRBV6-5 CASSSNLGHTDTQYF TGTGCCAGCAGCTCGAACCTTGGACACACAGATACGCAGTATTTT
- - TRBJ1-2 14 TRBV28 CASSSPQGNYGYTF TGTGCCAGCAGTTCCCCCCAGGGTAACTATGGCTACACCTTC
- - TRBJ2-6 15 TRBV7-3 CASSFQGSGANVLTF TGTGCCAGCAGCTTCCAGGGTTCTGGGGCCAACGTCCTGACTTTC
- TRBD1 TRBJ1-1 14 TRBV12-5 CASGLEGQRTEAFF TGTGCTAGTGGTTTGGAGGGACAGAGGACTGAAGCTTTCTTT
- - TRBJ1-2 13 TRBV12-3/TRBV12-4 CASSKRQAYGYTF TGTGCCAGCAGCAAGCGACAGGCCTATGGCTACACCTTC
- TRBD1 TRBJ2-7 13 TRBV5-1 CASSKQGGYEQYF TGCGCCAGCAGCAAACAGGGGGGCTACGAGCAGTACTTC
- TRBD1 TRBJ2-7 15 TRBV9 CASSSTGTETYEQYF TGTGCCAGCAGCTCGACCGGGACAGAGACCTACGAGCAGTACTTC
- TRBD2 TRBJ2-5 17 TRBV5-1 CASSLVGTSGGKETQYF TGCGCCAGCAGCTTGGTCGGGACTAGCGGGGGGAAAGAGACCCAGTACTTC
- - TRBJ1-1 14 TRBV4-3 CASSQGTRNTEAFF TGCGCCAGCAGCCAAGGCACAAGAAACACTGAAGCTTTCTTT
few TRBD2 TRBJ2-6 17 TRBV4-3 CASSPSGTNSGANVLTF TGCGCCAGCTCCCCTAGCGGAACGAACTCTGGGGCCAACGTCCTGACTTTC
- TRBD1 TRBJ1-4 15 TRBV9 CASSVSGGWNEKLFF TGTGCCAGCAGCGTTTCAGGGGGGTGGAATGAAAAACTGTTTTTT
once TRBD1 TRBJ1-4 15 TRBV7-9 CASSVRTGFSEKLFF TGTGCCAGCAGCGTACGGACAGGGTTCAGTGAAAAACTGTTTTTT
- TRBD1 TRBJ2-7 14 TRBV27 CASRYTGGNYEQYF TGTGCCAGCCGATACACAGGGGGCAACTACGAGCAGTACTTC
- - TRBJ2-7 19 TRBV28 CASSLSRIAPLRDSYEQYF TGTGCCAGCAGTTTATCCAGGATTGCCCCCCTTCGCGATTCCTACGAGCAGTACTTC
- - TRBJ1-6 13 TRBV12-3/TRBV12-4 CASSWGGNSPLHF TGTGCCAGCAGTTGGGGGGGTAATTCACCCCTCCACTTT
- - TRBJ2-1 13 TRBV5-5 CASSLGWANEQFF TGTGCCAGCAGCTTGGGTTGGGCCAATGAGCAGTTCTTC
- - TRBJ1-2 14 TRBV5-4 CASSGAVFDYGYTF TGTGCCAGCAGCGGGGCCGTTTTTGACTATGGCTACACCTTC
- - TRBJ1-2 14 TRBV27 CASSFIFGGNGYTF TGTGCCAGCAGTTTTATTTTCGGAGGGAATGGCTACACCTTC
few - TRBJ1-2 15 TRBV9 CASSVGRGGAYGYTF TGTGCCAGCAGCGTAGGCCGAGGGGGAGCCTATGGCTACACCTTC
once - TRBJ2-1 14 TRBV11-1 CASSPRGSYNEQFF TGTGCCAGCAGCCCCCGCGGGTCCTACAATGAGCAGTTCTTC
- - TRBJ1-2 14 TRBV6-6 CATSGGGARGGYTF TGTGCCACCTCAGGCGGGGGGGCGAGAGGGGGCTACACCTTC
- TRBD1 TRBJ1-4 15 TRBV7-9 CASSLEGGGNEKLFF TGTGCCAGCAGCTTAGAAGGGGGCGGTAATGAAAAACTGTTTTTT
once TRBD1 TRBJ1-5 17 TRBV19 CASNRGTGQTDNQPQHF TGTGCCAGTAACCGGGGGACAGGGCAAACCGACAATCAGCCCCAGCATTTT
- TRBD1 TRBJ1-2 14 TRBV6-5 CASRRGQGEYGYTF TGTGCCAGCAGGAGGGGACAGGGGGAGTATGGCTACACCTTC
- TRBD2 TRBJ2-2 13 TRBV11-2 CASIIAGGGELFF TGTGCCAGCATCATAGCGGGAGGGGGGGAGCTGTTTTTT
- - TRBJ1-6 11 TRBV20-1 CSARHGAPLHF TGCAGTGCTCGGCACGGGGCACCCCTCCACTTT
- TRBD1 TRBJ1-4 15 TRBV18 CASSPRAGGDEKLFF TGTGCCAGCTCACCAAGGGCAGGGGGCGATGAAAAACTGTTTTTT
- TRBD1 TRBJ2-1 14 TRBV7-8 CASSSHDRGNEQFF TGTGCCAGCAGCTCCCATGACAGGGGGAATGAGCAGTTCTTC
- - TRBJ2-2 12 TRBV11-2 CASNWFGGELFF TGTGCCAGCAATTGGTTCGGCGGGGAGCTGTTTTTT